This T cell receptor beta chain emerged from a study of T cells after yellow fever vaccination. The 5'RACE template-switching step produced TCR cDNA and added a universal primer site and UMIs. TCRdb processed the 5' RACE reads anew with MiXCR; each CDR3 protein has one entry. The sample carries 250,000 or so distinct CDR3 sequences, 3.6% recorded once. This clonotype was seen repeatedly, ten times or more. The CDR3 totals 14 residues. The germline CDR1 and CDR2 sequences are KGHSH and LQKENI. Between the trimmed V and J ends, which lost 3 bases and 5 bases, there was a span of 10 bases. V usage is TRBV18 and J usage is TRBJ1-4; D is unresolved. This clonotype was obtained from a young man who received the YFV17D yellow fever vaccine. The specimen was PBMCs, collected 15 days after the yellow fever booster vaccination. This CDR3 is CASSPQPENEKLFF. As DNA, the CDR3 is TGTGCCAGCTCACCGCAGCCAGAAAATGAAAAACTGTTTTTT.